One sample yielded the 29 T cell receptor beta chains listed below, sequenced in a study of control samples from healthy donors and cancer patients. Method: immunoSEQ multiplex PCR; TCRdb's copy keeps in-frame clones and lacks some. The table lists 100,000 to 150,000 clones, around 90% of them singletons, with 2% to 3% in the top ten. Sequencing was performed on blood. The receptors originated from a man between 18 and 29 years old in good health.

The V call is TRBV5-5, the J call TRBJ2-5; D uncertain. Trimming stripped 5 bases from V and 3 bases from J, with 20 bases between. This CDR3 spans 16 amino acids. In germline, CDR1 is SGHKS, CDR2 YYEKEE (reference sequence). The CDR3 nucleotides read TGTGCCAGCAGAACGGGCCTGGGGATCGTCAAAGAGACCCAGTACTTC. It translates to CASRTGLGIVKETQYF.

The rearrangement links TRBV30 to TRBJ2-1; 7 bases map to TRBD2. The CDR3 is 13 residues long. With V trimmed by 5 bases and J by 3 bases, 4 bases remained unmatched. Germline V gene sequence: CDR1 GTSNPN, CDR2 SVGIG (reference sequence). The CDR3 DNA follows: TGTGCCTGGGGGGGGGTTGGCTACAATGAGCAGTTCTTC. Its protein product is CAWGGVGYNEQFF.

This clone appeared a few times. The chain recombines TRBV5-5 with TRBJ1-5, with a possible D match to TRBD1 (5 bases). This CDR3 is 13 amino acids long. The germline gives CDR1 SGHKS, CDR2 YYEKEE (reference sequence). Trimming took 4 bases from V and 8 from J, leaving 13 bases between them. The CDR3 loop is CASSPVGAEPQHF. The CDR3 nucleotides are TGTGCCAGCAGCCCTGTAGGGGCTGAGCCCCAGCATTTT.

This clone was seen only once. V is TRBV29-1 and J is TRBJ1-4; D unclear. Germline CDR1 reads SQVTM; CDR2 reads ANQGSEA. The CDR3 extends over 14 amino acids. V lost 3 bases and J 4 bases, leaving 12 bases between the germline ends. The CDR3 DNA is TGCAGCGTTGACCCTGACGGTGATAATGAAAAACTGTTTTTT. Encoded protein: CSVDPDGDNEKLFF.

The V gene is TRBV6-5, the J gene TRBJ1-5; no clear D gene. Germline V gives CDR1 MNHEY, CDR2 SVGAGI. The CDR3 totals 15 residues. V was trimmed by 7 bases and J by 4 bases, leaving 17 bases between them. Here the CDR3 DNA reads TGTGCCAGCAACGATCGCTTTGGCACTAATCAGCCCCAGCATTTT. Amino acids: CASNDRFGTNQPQHF.

This clone was recorded a few times. The chain is built from TRBV7-9 and TRBJ1-1; D is unclear. V was trimmed by 1 base and J by 2 bases, leaving 8 bases between them. The germline V gene has CDR1 SEHNR and CDR2 FQNEAQ (reference sequence). CDR3 size: 14 residues. The CDR3 DNA sequence: TGTGCCAGCAGCTTAGGTGGCCTTAACACTGAAGCTTTCTTT. This gives the protein CASSLGGLNTEAFF.

As DNA, the CDR3 is TGTGCCAGCAGCTGGCGGGTAGGGAATTCACCCCTCCACTTT. Amino acid sequence: CASSWRVGNSPLHF. The chain employs TRBV5-5 and TRBJ1-6; D not resolved. The germline V and J ends were trimmed by 3 bases and 7 bases, with 11 bases remaining between them. CDR1 and CDR2 from the germline V gene are SGHKS and YYEKEE (reference sequence). The CDR3 has 14 amino acids.

In nucleotides, the CDR3 is TGCGCCAGCAGCTTGCCTAGAAAAAGCACGAGCTACGAGCAGTACGTC. It specifies CASSLPRKSTSYEQYV. The chain recombines TRBV5-1 with TRBJ2-7, with unresolved D. V was clipped by 1 base and J by 3 bases, with 17 bases between them. The germline V gene has CDR1 SGHRS and CDR2 YFSETQ. CDR3 size: 16 residues.

The rearrangement uses TRBV5-4 and TRBJ2-7; 13 bases line up with TRBD2. The CDR3 covers 15 residues. Trimming at V came to 3 bases and at J to 2 bases, leaving 2 bases not matched to a gene. Germline assignment: CDR1 SGHNT and CDR2 YYREEE (reference sequence). The CDR3 loop reads CASSSGLAGTYEQYF. CDR3 nucleotides: TGTGCCAGCAGCTCGGGACTAGCGGGAACCTACGAGCAGTACTTC.

This clone has a single count. The chain uses TRBV19 and TRBJ1-5; D ambiguous. This CDR3 is built from 12 residues. Germline CDR1 reads LNHDA; CDR2 reads SQIVND (reference sequence). V was cut by 3 bases and J by 4 bases, with 4 bases left in between. This CDR3 reads CASSIRNQPQHF. The CDR3 DNA follows: TGTGCCAGTAGTATTAGGAATCAGCCCCAGCATTTT. The full variable domain, rest sourced from reference TRBV19 and TRBJ1-5, is DGGITQSPKYLFRKEGQNVTLSCEQNLNHDAMYWYRQDPGQGLRLIYYSQIVNDFQKGDIAEGYSVSREKKESFPLTVTSAQKNPTAFYLCASSIRNQPQHFGDGTRLSIL.

The chain recombines TRBV29-1 with TRBJ1-1; D gene ambiguous. CDR3 length: 11 amino acids. Germline V gene data show CDR1 as SQVTM and CDR2 as ANQGSEA. V shed 6 bases and J shed 7 bases, with 12 bases lying between them. The CDR3 reads CSVQDPGEAFF. In DNA, the CDR3 is TGCAGCGTCCAGGACCCCGGTGAAGCTTTCTTT.

The rearrangement links TRBV7-6 to TRBJ2-2; D is unresolved. V was shortened by 0 bases and J by 5 bases, with 7 bases between the two germline ends. The germline CDR1 and CDR2 sequences are SGHVS and FNYEAQ. The CDR3 has 14 amino acids. The CDR3 here is CASSLAPQTGELFF. CDR3 nucleotide sequence: TGTGCCAGCAGCTTAGCGCCACAAACCGGGGAGCTGTTTTTT. The full variable domain, completed using reference TRBV7-6 and TRBJ2-2, is GAGVSQSPRYKVTKRGQDVALRCDPISGHVSLYWYRQALGQGPEFLTYFNYEAQQDKSGLPNDRFSAERPEGSISTLTIQRTEQRDSAMYRCASSLAPQTGELFFGEGSRLTVL.

This clone has just one count. The chain uses TRBV24-1 and TRBJ2-5, with D maybe TRBD2 (5 bases). This CDR3 is built from 11 residues. Trimming removed 7 bases at V and 7 bases at J, with 9 bases between. CDR1 is KGHDR and CDR2 is SFDVKD in the germline V gene. The CDR3 nucleotides are TGTGCCACCAGCCGGGCGGGGACCCAGTACTTC. It codes for CATSRAGTQYF.

The chain employs TRBV5-1 and TRBJ2-6; D is unresolved. The CDR3 consists of 15 residues. V lost 0 bases and J lost 0, with 4 bases in between. The germline CDR1 and CDR2 sequences are SGHRS and YFSETQ. CDR3 region: CASSLVLSGANVLTF. DNA for the CDR3: TGCGCCAGCAGCTTGGTACTCTCTGGGGCCAACGTCCTGACTTTC.

This rearrangement joins TRBV10-2 to TRBJ2-6; the match to TRBD2 covers 7 bases. J lost 4 bases, V lost 7 bases, and 7 bases had no gene match. CDR1 is WSHSY and CDR2 is SAAADI in the germline V gene. The CDR3 sequence is 15 residues long. As DNA, the CDR3 is TGCGCCAGCACCGAGAGCGGGACCGGGGCCAACGTCCTGACTTTC. This codes for CASTESGTGANVLTF.

This chain links TRBV29-1 with TRBJ1-1; D possibly corresponds to TRBD1 (5 bases). V was cut by 5 bases and J by 0 bases, with 10 bases left in between. This CDR3 is 13 amino acids long. The germline CDR1 and CDR2 sequences are SQVTM and ANQGSEA. The CDR3 region has the DNA TGCAGCGTTCGGGGACTTATGAACACTGAAGCTTTCTTT. Translating gives CSVRGLMNTEAFF. Using reference TRBV29-1 and TRBJ1-1 for the parts outside the CDR3, the full variable domain is SAVISQKPSRDICQRGTSLTIQCQVDSQVTMMFWYRQQPGQSLTLIATANQGSEATYESGFVIDKFPISRPNLTFSTLTVSNMSPEDSSIYLCSVRGLMNTEAFFGQGTRLTVV.

The rearrangement joins TRBV14 to TRBJ2-6, with a possible D match to TRBD1 (5 bases). CDR3 length: 14 amino acids. Germline V lookup: CDR1 SGHDN, CDR2 FVKESK. The V end was cut by 6 bases, the J end by 8 bases, with 14 bases between. The CDR3 is CASSPQVATNVLTF. CDR3 DNA sequence: TGTGCCAGCAGTCCACAGGTGGCGACCAACGTCCTGACTTTC.

The chain joins TRBV27 to TRBJ2-3; 13 bases map to TRBD2. The CDR3 totals 16 residues. Germline V lookup: CDR1 MNHEY, CDR2 SMNVEV (reference sequence). J lost 3 bases, V lost 2 bases, and 2 bases had no gene match. In nucleotides, the CDR3 is TGTGCCAGCAGTTTAAGGGGACTAGCGGGGACAGATACGCAGTATTTT. Translation: CASSLRGLAGTDTQYF.

This chain connects TRBV28 to TRBJ1-6; D might be TRBD1 (6 bases). Germline lookup yields CDR1 MDHEN and CDR2 SYDVKM. The CDR3 has 18 residues. Trimming shortened V by 5 bases and J by 4 bases, and 21 bases separated the two germline ends. Here the CDR3 DNA reads TGTGCCAGCAGTAACCCTGCCGGGAGAGGGGGGTATAATTCACCCCTCCACTTT. This sequence encodes CASSNPAGRGGYNSPLHF. The whole variable domain, remainder taken from reference TRBV28 and TRBJ1-6, is DVKVTQSSRYLVKRTGEKVFLECVQDMDHENMFWYRQDPGLGLRLIYFSYDVKMKEKGDIPEGYSVSREKKERFSLILESASTNQTSMYLCASSNPAGRGGYNSPLHFGNGTRLTVT.

The chain joins TRBV27 to TRBJ1-5; 11 bases line up with TRBD1. Germline V gene lookup returns CDR1 MNHEY and CDR2 SMNVEV (reference sequence). V lost 2 bases and J lost 7; bases outside the gene matches: 7. The CDR3 runs to 16 residues. The CDR3 coding sequence is TGTGCCAGCAGTTTACTCGGGGACAGGGGGAAACAGCCCCAGCATTTT. This gives the protein CASSLLGDRGKQPQHF.

CDR3 sequence reads: CASTLGFTSTGTGRAGELFF. CDR3 nucleotide sequence: TGTGCCAGCACCTTAGGCTTCACCTCCACCGGGACAGGTCGAGCCGGGGAGCTGTTTTTT. This chain links TRBV28 with TRBJ2-2; 8 bases align to TRBD1. This CDR3 contains 20 residues. The germline gives CDR1 MDHEN, CDR2 SYDVKM. V lost 7 bases and J lost 6; bases outside the gene matches: 25.

This chain connects TRBV7-2 to TRBJ2-1; the match to TRBD2 covers 8 bases. There are 15 residues in the CDR3. CDR1 is SGHTA, CDR2 FQGNSA, per germline. V shed 1 base and J 4 bases; nucleotides not matched to a gene: 3. The CDR3 nucleotides read TGTGCCAGCAGCTTAGTTAGCGGGGAATACAATGAGCAGTTCTTC. It yields the protein CASSLVSGEYNEQFF. The full variable domain, in which reference TRBV7-2 and TRBJ2-1 provide the parts outside the CDR3, is GAGVSQSPSNKVTEKGKDVELRCDPISGHTALYWYRQSLGQGLEFLIYFQGNSAPDKSGLPSDRFSAERTGGSVSTLTIQRTQQEDSAVYLCASSLVSGEYNEQFFGPGTRLTVL.

The genes are TRBV19 and TRBJ1-4; 9 nucleotides line up with TRBD1. Losses at the gene ends were 5 bases for V and 7 bases for J; bases not matched to a gene: 5. Looked up from germline, CDR1 is LNHDA and CDR2 is SQIVND (reference sequence). The CDR3 sequence is 14 residues long. The DNA for the CDR3 is TGTGCCAGTAGTCTAACAGGGGGCCGTGAAAAACTGTTTTTT. Amino acid sequence: CASSLTGGREKLFF. Looking up the rest from reference TRBV19 and TRBJ1-4 gives the full variable domain: DGGITQSPKYLFRKEGQNVTLSCEQNLNHDAMYWYRQDPGQGLRLIYYSQIVNDFQKGDIAEGYSVSREKKESFPLTVTSAQKNPTAFYLCASSLTGGREKLFFGSGTQLSVL.

The chain uses TRBV9 and TRBJ1-3; D not resolved. Germline V gene data show CDR1 as SGDLS and CDR2 as YYNGEE. The V end lost 3 bases, the J end lost 0 bases, and 7 bases lay between the germline ends. The CDR3 is 14 amino acids. The CDR3 nucleotides are TGTGCCAGCAGCGGGGCAGCCTCTGGAAACACCATATATTTT. This codes for CASSGAASGNTIYF. The full variable domain, in which reference TRBV9 and TRBJ1-3 provide the parts outside the CDR3, is DSGVTQTPKHLITATGQRVTLRCSPRSGDLSVYWYQQSLDQGLQFLIQYYNGEERAKGNILERFSAQQFPDLHSELNLSSLELGDSALYFCASSGAASGNTIYFGEGSWLTVV.

The chain joins TRBV15 to TRBJ1-3, with 7 bases lining up with TRBD1. V shed 1 base, J shed 0 bases, and the junction held 6 bases outside the gene matches. This CDR3 spans 17 amino acids. Germline V CDR1 and CDR2: LNHNV, YYDKDF (reference sequence). In DNA, the CDR3 is TGTGCCACCAGCAGAGGGGAGGGGGCGAACTCTGGAAACACCATATATTTT. Its translation is CATSRGEGANSGNTIYF. Full variable domain (remainder filled in from reference TRBV15 and TRBJ1-3): DAMVIQNPRYQVTQFGKPVTLSCSQTLNHNVMYWYQQKSSQAPKLLFHYYDKDFNNEADTPDNFQSRRPNTSFCFLDIRSPGLGDTAMYLCATSRGEGANSGNTIYFGEGSWLTVV.

The V and J genes are TRBV10-2 and TRBJ2-7; 7 bases fit TRBD1. Germline V gene data show CDR1 as WSHSY and CDR2 as SAAADI. The CDR3 extends over 15 amino acids. The V and J ends lost 2 bases and 4 bases, in that order; junction bases with no gene match: 8. CDR3 protein: CASSEHIPQGYEQYV. CDR3 bases: TGCGCCAGCAGTGAGCACATACCACAGGGGTACGAGCAGTACGTC.

This clone appeared a single time. The J gene is TRBJ2-2, the V gene TRBV5-6; D may be TRBD1 or TRBD2 (5 bases each). The CDR3 contains 14 residues. Trimming pared 2 bases from V and 6 bases from J, leaving 11 bases between. Per germline, CDR1 SGHDT and CDR2 YYEEEE. CDR3 nucleotides: TGTGCCAGCAGCTTTTCAGGGCGGGCCGGGGAGCTGTTTTTT. It translates to CASSFSGRAGELFF. Filled out from reference TRBV5-6 and TRBJ2-2, the complete variable domain reads DAGVTQSPTHLIKTRGQQVTLRCSPKSGHDTVSWYQQALGQGPQFIFQYYEEEERQRGNFPDRFSGHQFPNYSSELNVNALLLGDSALYLCASSFSGRAGELFFGEGSRLTVL.

The V gene is TRBV21-1, the J gene TRBJ2-5; the table names TRBD2, a call not compared with the DNA. TRBV21-1 is flagged as a pseudogene. The CDR3 consists of 12 residues. For the CDR3, the DNA is TGTGCCCTCCCCACTAAAAGGGAGACCCAGTACTTC. Protein: CALPTKRETQYF.

The V and J genes are TRBV29-1 and TRBJ1-1; D perhaps matches TRBD1 (6 bases). The CDR3 contains 12 residues. The germline V and J ends were trimmed by 5 bases and 5 bases, with 12 bases remaining between them. Germline CDR1 is SQVTM and CDR2 is ANQGSEA. The CDR3, as DNA: TGCAGCGTTAAGGGACAATGGACTGAAGCTTTCTTT. Translation: CSVKGQWTEAFF.